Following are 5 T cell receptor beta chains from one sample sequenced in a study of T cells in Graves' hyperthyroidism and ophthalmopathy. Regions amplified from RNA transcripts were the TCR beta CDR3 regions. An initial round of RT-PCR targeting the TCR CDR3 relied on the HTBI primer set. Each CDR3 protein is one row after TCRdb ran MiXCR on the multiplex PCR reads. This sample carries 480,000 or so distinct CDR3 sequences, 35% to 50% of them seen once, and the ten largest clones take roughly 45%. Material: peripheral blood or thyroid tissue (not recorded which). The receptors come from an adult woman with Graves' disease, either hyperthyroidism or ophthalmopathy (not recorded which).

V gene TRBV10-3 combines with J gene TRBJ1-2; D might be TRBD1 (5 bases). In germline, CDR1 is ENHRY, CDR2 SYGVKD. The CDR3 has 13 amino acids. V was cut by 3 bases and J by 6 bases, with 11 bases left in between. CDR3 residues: CAISDGGDDGYTF. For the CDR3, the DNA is TGTGCCATCAGTGATGGGGGGGACGATGGCTACACCTTC.

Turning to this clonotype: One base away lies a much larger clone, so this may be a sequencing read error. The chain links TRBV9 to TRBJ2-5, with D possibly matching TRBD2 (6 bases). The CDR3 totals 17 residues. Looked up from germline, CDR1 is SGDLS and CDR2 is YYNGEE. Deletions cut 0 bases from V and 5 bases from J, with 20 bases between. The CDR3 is CASSVGPLREEGETQYF. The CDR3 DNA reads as TGTGCCAGCAGCGTAGGACCTCTGAGGGAGGAGGGGGAGACCCAGTACTTC.

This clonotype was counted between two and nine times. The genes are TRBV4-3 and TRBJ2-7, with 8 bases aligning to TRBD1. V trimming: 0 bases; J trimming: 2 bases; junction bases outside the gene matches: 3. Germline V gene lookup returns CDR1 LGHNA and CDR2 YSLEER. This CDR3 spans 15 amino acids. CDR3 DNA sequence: TGCGCCAGCAGCCAAGACGGACAGGGAACCTACGAGCAGTACTTC. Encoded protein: CASSQDGQGTYEQYF.

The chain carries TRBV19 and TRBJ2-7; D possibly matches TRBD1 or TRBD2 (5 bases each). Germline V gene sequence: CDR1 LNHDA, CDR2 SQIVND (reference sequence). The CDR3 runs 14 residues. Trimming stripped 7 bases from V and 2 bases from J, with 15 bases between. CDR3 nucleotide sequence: TGTGCCAGTACCAATGGGGACGGGACCTACGAGCAGTACTTC. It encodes CASTNGDGTYEQYF.

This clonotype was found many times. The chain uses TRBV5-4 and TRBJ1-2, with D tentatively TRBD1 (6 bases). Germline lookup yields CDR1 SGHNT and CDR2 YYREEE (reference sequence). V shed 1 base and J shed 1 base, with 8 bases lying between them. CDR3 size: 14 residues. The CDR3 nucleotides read TGTGCCAGCAGCTTGAGGGGGGTTAACTATGGCTACACCTTC. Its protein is CASSLRGVNYGYTF.